This is a list of T cell receptor beta chains from one sample in a study of T cell responses to AZD1222 COVID-19 vaccine. Generated by immunoSEQ multiplex PCR, the TCRdb table keeps only in-frame clones and is missing some. This sample carries about 84,000 clones, approximately 85% of them seen once, and the ten largest clones take about 12%. The sequencing here drew on peripheral blood, taken 28 days after the second AZD1222 dose. Receptors originate from an adult who received the AZD1222 COVID-19 vaccine. Both conserved end residues are part of each CDR3. The D gene is left open where the match is weak. Rows may omit the clone size; those that give it use once, few, many or a size class.

d_call,clone_size,v_call,j_call,cdr3_length,cdr3_nt,cdr3_aa
NA,NA,TRBV24-1,TRBJ2-3,11,TGTGCCACCAGTGATTTGCGCACGCAGTATTTT,CATSDLRTQYF
NA,NA,TRBV4-2,TRBJ1-1,12,TGTGCCAGCAGCCAAGATAGGCGGGAAGCTTTCTTT,CASSQDRREAFF
NA,NA,TRBV6-2/TRBV6-3,TRBJ2-2,13,TGTGCCAGCAGTTACACTAGCCCCGGGGAGCTGTTTTTT,CASSYTSPGELFF
NA,few,TRBV19,TRBJ1-5,16,TGTGCCAGTAGTATCAGACTGAGGGGAGGGGATCAGCCCCAGCATTTT,CASSIRLRGGDQPQHF
NA,NA,TRBV10-3,TRBJ2-7,13,TGTGCCATCAGTGTCACTAGCTCAGGCGAGCAGTACTTC,CAISVTSSGEQYF
TRBD1,NA,TRBV6-5,TRBJ1-5,14,TGTGCCAGCACGACAGGGGGCAAAGGTCAGCCCCAGCATTTT,CASTTGGKGQPQHF
NA,NA,TRBV19,TRBJ1-1,15,TGTGCCAGTAGCGCTCAGCTCCAAATGAACACTGAAGCTTTCTTT,CASSAQLQMNTEAFF
TRBD2,NA,TRBV5-1,TRBJ2-3,16,TGCGCCAGCAGCCTGGGACTAGCGGACGGCACAGATACGCAGTATTTT,CASSLGLADGTDTQYF
NA,NA,TRBV6-6,TRBJ1-2,13,TGTGCCAGCAGGCGGACTGAAAGCTATGGCTACACCTTC,CASRRTESYGYTF
NA,NA,TRBV5-5,TRBJ1-5,14,TGTGCCAGCAGCTACCAGGGTTGGGGTCAGCCCCAGCATTTT,CASSYQGWGQPQHF
TRBD2,once,TRBV13,TRBJ2-3,16,TGTGCCAGCAGCTGGGTGAGTGGCGGGAGATCAGATACGCAGTATTTT,CASSWVSGGRSDTQYF
TRBD1,NA,TRBV12-3/TRBV12-4,TRBJ1-2,13,TGTGCCAGCAGCCCGACAGGGAACTATGGCTACACCTTC,CASSPTGNYGYTF
NA,medium-sized,TRBV6-2/TRBV6-3,TRBJ1-1,14,TGTGCCAGCAGTTATCCACAGGGTAACACTGAAGCTTTCTTT,CASSYPQGNTEAFF
NA,NA,TRBV15,TRBJ1-5,17,TGTGCCACCAGCAGAGATCTTTCGGAATTCAGCAATCAGCCCCAGCATTTT,CATSRDLSEFSNQPQHF
NA,NA,TRBV30,TRBJ2-1,17,TGTGCCTGGAGTGTACTAGGTGGGGGCGACTCGCGGAATGAGCAGTTCTTC,CAWSVLGGGDSRNEQFF
NA,NA,TRBV14,TRBJ2-2,14,TGTGCCAGCAGCCTCTCTTTAGGTGCCGGGGAGCTGTTTTTT,CASSLSLGAGELFF
NA,NA,TRBV11-2,TRBJ2-6,15,TGTGCCAGCAGCCCTCAGTCTACTGGGGCCAACGTCCTGACTTTC,CASSPQSTGANVLTF
NA,NA,TRBV25-1,TRBJ1-2,13,TGTGCCAGCAGTGATCCGGTTAACTATGGCTACACCTTC,CASSDPVNYGYTF
NA,once,TRBV7-9,TRBJ1-1,11,TGTGCCAGCCGCGACGACACTGAAGCTTTCTTT,CASRDDTEAFF
NA,NA,TRBV11-3,TRBJ2-1,16,TGTGCCAGCAGCTTACTTGAGTCTAGTTGGGACGCTGAGCAGTTCTTC,CASSLLESSWDAEQFF
TRBD1,NA,TRBV28,TRBJ2-7,14,TGTGCCAGCTTGCCGGGACAGGCATCCTACGAGCAGTACTTC,CASLPGQASYEQYF
NA,NA,TRBV24-1,TRBJ1-5,12,TGTGCCACCAGTGAGGGGGTGCGGCCCCAGCATTTT,CATSEGVRPQHF
NA,NA,TRBV5-4,TRBJ1-2,13,TGTGCCAGCAGCTTTCAGGGAAGGCATGGCTACACCTTC,CASSFQGRHGYTF
NA,NA,TRBV28,TRBJ2-1,15,TGTGCCAGTTCCCAGGGCGGCGGAAGGAAGAATGAGCAGTTCTTC,CASSQGGGRKNEQFF
NA,NA,TRBV18,TRBJ1-1,14,TGTGCCAGCTCACAAGACTTCATCCCCAGCGAAGCTTTCTTT,CASSQDFIPSEAFF
NA,few,TRBV11-3,TRBJ1-1,15,TGTGCCAGCAGCTCGGCCGGGACAATGAACACTGAAGCTTTCTTT,CASSSAGTMNTEAFF
NA,NA,TRBV28,TRBJ2-7,13,TGTGCCAGCAGTTCCTCCTCGACCTACGAGCAGTACTTC,CASSSSSTYEQYF
NA,NA,TRBV5-1,TRBJ1-5,15,TGCGCCAGCAGCTACGACCCCGGGAGCAATCAGCCCCAGCATTTT,CASSYDPGSNQPQHF
NA,NA,TRBV2,TRBJ1-6,14,TGTGCCAGCAGCAGGGAGATGGGTAATTCACCCCTCCACTTT,CASSREMGNSPLHF
TRBD1,NA,TRBV2,TRBJ1-5,16,TGTGCCAGCGCCGGGACAGTCAAATATAGCAATCAGCCCCAGCATTTT,CASAGTVKYSNQPQHF
NA,NA,TRBV5-1,TRBJ2-1,14,TGCGCCAGCAGCTATGAAGGGGGTACTAATGAGCAGTTCTTC,CASSYEGGTNEQFF
NA,NA,TRBV6-1,TRBJ1-4,15,TGTGCCAGCAGTGAACCGACGGCTGGGAAGGAAAAACTGTTTTTT,CASSEPTAGKEKLFF
TRBD1,NA,TRBV5-1,TRBJ1-1,14,TGCGCCAGCAGCTTAACAGGGGCGAACACTGAAGCTTTCTTT,CASSLTGANTEAFF
TRBD2,NA,TRBV28,TRBJ2-1,15,TGTGCCAGCAGTCCGACTAGCGGGAGTGTGAATGAGCAGTTCTTC,CASSPTSGSVNEQFF
NA,NA,TRBV28,TRBJ1-5,12,TGTGCCAGCAGTTTCCGAGATCAGCCCCAGCATTTT,CASSFRDQPQHF
NA,once,TRBV7-3,TRBJ2-1,14,TGTGCCAGCAGCTTATCTGGCATTTACAATGAGCAGTTCTTC,CASSLSGIYNEQFF
NA,NA,TRBV4-3,TRBJ1-3,14,TGCGCCAGCAGCCAAGATAGGAATGGAAACACCATATATTTT,CASSQDRNGNTIYF
NA,NA,TRBV28,TRBJ1-4,16,TGTGCCAGCAGTAAAGGCAGGGCGGCAACTAATGAAAAACTGTTTTTT,CASSKGRAATNEKLFF
NA,NA,TRBV2,TRBJ1-6,14,TGTGCCAGCAGTGTAGGCAAATATAATTCACCCCTCCACTTT,CASSVGKYNSPLHF
NA,NA,TRBV21-1,TRBJ2-2,15,TGTGCCAGCCGCCTTAGCGGGAACAACACCGGGGAGCTGTTTTTT,CASRLSGNNTGELFF
TRBD1,NA,TRBV5-1,TRBJ2-2,15,TGCGCCAGCAGCTTGGGGACAGGGGGAACCGGGGAGCTGTTTTTT,CASSLGTGGTGELFF
NA,NA,TRBV5-1,TRBJ2-6,16,TGCGCCAGCTCGTTGAACGGGGCGTATGGGGCCAACGTCCTGACTTTC,CASSLNGAYGANVLTF
TRBD2,NA,TRBV3-1/TRBV3-2,TRBJ2-1,18,TGTGCCAGCAGCCAGTTCTATTCCGGGACTAGCGGCAAGGGAGAGCAGTTCTTC,CASSQFYSGTSGKGEQFF
NA,few,TRBV5-1,TRBJ2-4,14,TGCGCCAGCAGCCGCCCTAGTACCCCGAACATTCAGTACTTC,CASSRPSTPNIQYF
NA,NA,TRBV3-1/TRBV3-2,TRBJ2-5,13,TGTGCCAGCAGCCAAGTATGGAAAGAGACCCAGTACTTC,CASSQVWKETQYF
TRBD2,once,TRBV7-2,TRBJ2-2,16,TGTGCCAGCAGCTTGACTGTGGCGGGAGGGACCGGGGAGCTGTTTTTT,CASSLTVAGGTGELFF
TRBD2,NA,TRBV10-1,TRBJ2-2,15,TGCGCCAGCAGTCCCGGGACTATAGGAACCGGGGAGCTGTTTTTT,CASSPGTIGTGELFF
TRBD1,NA,TRBV11-3,TRBJ1-2,13,TGTGCCAGCAGCCGGACAGGGTACTATGGCTACACCTTC,CASSRTGYYGYTF
NA,NA,TRBV6-5,TRBJ1-2,14,TGTGCCAGCAGCTCCTCGGACTCTAACTATGGCTACACCTTC,CASSSSDSNYGYTF
TRBD2,NA,TRBV7-3,TRBJ2-1,15,TGTGCCAGCAGAATTGGTCCGGGAGGAAACAATGAGCAGTTCTTC,CASRIGPGGNNEQFF
TRBD1,NA,TRBV7-2,TRBJ1-1,13,TGTGCCAGCAGCGCAAGGACAGGGGCTGAAGCTTTCTTT,CASSARTGAEAFF
TRBD2,once,TRBV7-2,TRBJ2-1,14,TGTGCCAGCAGCTCGGGACTAGCGGGGGAAGAGCAGTTCTTC,CASSSGLAGEEQFF
NA,few,TRBV28,TRBJ1-1,16,TGTGCCAGCACCCCTCGGTGGGGACTCATGAACACTGAAGCTTTCTTT,CASTPRWGLMNTEAFF
NA,NA,TRBV9,TRBJ1-1,14,TGTGCCAGCAGCGTAGGGAATCTGAGGACTGAAGCTTTCTTT,CASSVGNLRTEAFF
NA,NA,TRBV6-2/TRBV6-3,TRBJ2-7,15,TGTGCCAGCAGTGACGCCCGTAGGCTAGCATACGAGCAGTACTTC,CASSDARRLAYEQYF
NA,once,TRBV3-1/TRBV3-2,TRBJ2-2,14,TGTGCCAGCAGCCAGACTGACATCACCGGGGAGCTGTTTTTT,CASSQTDITGELFF
TRBD1,NA,TRBV7-2,TRBJ2-4,18,TGTGCCAGCAGCTTAAAGGCAGGGGGCACGGTAGACAAAAACATTCAGTACTTC,CASSLKAGGTVDKNIQYF
NA,NA,TRBV5-1,TRBJ2-1,13,TGCGCCAGCAGCTTCAGACAGTACAATGAGCAGTTCTTC,CASSFRQYNEQFF
NA,NA,TRBV6-2/TRBV6-3,TRBJ2-1,12,TGTGCCAGCAGCGTCGGCTACAATGAGCAGTTCTTC,CASSVGYNEQFF